This is a list of T cell receptor beta chains from one sample in a study of cytomegalovirus exposure and HLA in healthy donors. The data were produced by immunoSEQ multiplex PCR, yet TCRdb's version contains in-frame clones alone and is incomplete. This table holds under 250,000 clones, under 85% found once. Sample: PBMCs. Receptors originate from a woman aged 50 to 60 in good health and CMV-seropositive. The CDR3 runs from the conserved cysteine through the conserved F or W. The order of the fields is V gene, clone size, J gene, CDR3 length, D gene, CDR3 protein, CDR3 DNA. The D gene is left open where the match is weak. Size is stated for part of the rows, as once, few or many counts, or as a class when the clone is expanded.

TRBV9	.	TRBJ2-1	14	.	CASSLSRELGEQFF	TGTGCCAGCAGCTTGTCCAGGGAACTCGGGGAGCAGTTCTTC
TRBV7-3	.	TRBJ2-2	16	TRBD1	CASSSPGQGGTGELFF	TGTGCCAGCAGCTCACCGGGACAGGGGGGCACCGGGGAGCTGTTTTTT
TRBV6-5	.	TRBJ1-1	15	TRBD1	CASSFDRGRNTEAFF	TGTGCCAGCAGTTTCGACAGGGGGCGTAACACTGAAGCTTTCTTT
TRBV2	once	TRBJ1-1	13	TRBD1	CASSAPGQGFSFF	TGTGCCAGCAGTGCCCCAGGACAGGGATTCTCGTTCTTT
TRBV16	.	TRBJ1-4	13	.	CASSQWGGEKLFF	TGTGCCAGCAGCCAATGGGGAGGTGAAAAACTGTTTTTT
TRBV9	many	TRBJ2-7	14	.	CASSVGPDSYEQYF	TGTGCCAGCAGCGTAGGGCCAGATTCCTACGAGCAGTACTTC
TRBV5-1	few	TRBJ2-3	12	.	CASSLTTDTQYF	TGCGCCAGCAGCCTGACAACAGATACGCAGTATTTT
TRBV5-1	.	TRBJ1-1	13	.	CASSLEQKAEAFF	TGCGCCAGCAGCTTGGAACAGAAGGCTGAAGCTTTCTTT
TRBV5-1	.	TRBJ2-5	15	.	CASSQEVGAGETQYF	TGCGCCAGCAGCCAGGAGGTGGGGGCGGGCGAGACCCAGTACTTC
TRBV5-6	.	TRBJ1-2	12	.	CASSAYSGGYTF	TGTGCCAGCAGCGCCTACAGTGGTGGCTACACCTTC
TRBV15	.	TRBJ1-1	15	.	CATEEDRRLNTEAFF	TGTGCCACCGAAGAAGACAGGCGATTGAACACTGAAGCTTTCTTT
TRBV5-4	.	TRBJ1-1	19	.	CASSLVPARLQGRNTEAFF	TGTGCCAGCAGCTTGGTTCCAGCTAGGTTACAGGGACGAAACACTGAAGCTTTCTTT
TRBV2	.	TRBJ1-1	15	TRBD1	CARGTGQGPNTEAFF	TGTGCCAGGGGAACTGGACAGGGACCGAACACTGAAGCTTTCTTT
TRBV4-1	.	TRBJ2-1	13	TRBD1	CASSQGQDNEQFF	TGCGCCAGCAGCCAGGGACAGGACAATGAGCAGTTCTTC
TRBV4-2	.	TRBJ1-2	16	.	CASSPRVRFSNYGYTF	TGTGCCAGCAGCCCCAGAGTGAGGTTCTCGAACTATGGCTACACCTTC
TRBV6-5	.	TRBJ1-3	14	.	CASSYSTGGNTIYF	TGTGCCAGCAGTTATTCGACTGGTGGAAACACCATATATTTT
TRBV6-6	once	TRBJ1-1	12	.	CASSYSTLEAFF	TGTGCCAGCAGTTACTCGACACTTGAAGCTTTCTTT
TRBV7-2	.	TRBJ1-5	15	TRBD1	CASSTYRGSNQPQHF	TGTGCCAGCAGCACGTACAGGGGGAGCAATCAGCCCCAGCATTTT